This T cell receptor (beta chain) was recorded in a study of blood T cells in healthy people across ages. Total RNA was isolated from each sample in quantities of at least 5 micrograms. Germline values: CDR1 ENHRY, CDR2 SYGVKD. The V and J ends lost 0 bases and 1 base, in that order; junction bases with no gene match: 0. CDR3 length: 15 residues. This clonotype was seen only a few times. Then a second PCR, running roughly 7 to 11 cycles, was carried out with a sample-barcoded 5' primer and a J-beta primer mix. All cDNA molecules were each tagged by a template-switch adaptor with 12 random nucleotides. MiXCR, applied by TCRdb to the 5' RACE reads, yields one record per CDR3 protein. The sample lists fewer than 800,000 distinct CDR3 sequences, around 25% occurring once. These data are also associated with another study on T cells of mothers and their children. As that report states: Reads recorded for TCR beta CDR3 numbered over 8 million per mother and around 3 million per child.

The material sequenced was blood. This chain connects TRBV10-3 to TRBJ2-7, with TRBD1 matching over 10 bases. The receptor's source is a boy between 10 and 17 years old in good health. For the CDR3, the DNA is TGTGCCATCAGTGAGTCGGGACAGGGGTCCTACGAGCAGTACTTC. Amino acid sequence: CAISESGQGSYEQYF.